The next 6 T cell receptor beta chains were all read from a single sample in a study of cytomegalovirus exposure and HLA in healthy donors. 60 Vbeta and 13 Jbeta primers were used in PCR. The repertoire was sequenced with immunoSEQ multiplex PCR; TCRdb's copy has only in-frame clones and lacks some. This table holds fewer than 130,000 clones, roughly three quarters found once. The sample comprised PBMCs. These receptors were obtained from a man aged 25-45 years in good health and CMV-seropositive.

The chain employs TRBV7-2 and TRBJ1-2; D not resolved. The V gene lost 1 base and the J gene lost 4 bases, with 16 bases spanning the gap. Germline V CDR1 and CDR2: SGHTA, FQGNSA. The CDR3 extends over 16 amino acids. CDR3 nucleotide sequence: TGTGCCAGCAGCTTAGTTCCGGGGAGCCCTGGCTATGGCTACACCTTC. It yields the protein CASSLVPGSPGYGYTF.

The chain couples TRBV10-3 to TRBJ1-1; D is uncertain. CDR1 ENHRY and CDR2 SYGVKD come from the germline V gene. The CDR3 covers 13 residues. The ends were cut back, 4 bases at V and 0 bases at J, with 6 bases in the middle. The CDR3 region has the DNA TGTGCCATCAGTGTTCAGTTGAACACTGAAGCTTTCTTT. Its protein product is CAISVQLNTEAFF.

This clone was picked up a small number of times. The V call is TRBV5-1, the J call TRBJ2-7, with TRBD1 as a possible D gene (5 bases). V lost 0 bases to trimming and J lost 2 bases, with 9 bases between them. Germline CDR1 is SGHRS and CDR2 is YFSETQ. The CDR3 runs to 14 residues. The CDR3 region has the DNA TGCGCCAGCAGCTTGGTAGGGGAACCCTACGAGCAGTACTTC. Translating gives CASSLVGEPYEQYF.

The CDR3 nucleotides are TGCAGCGTTGAAGAGAGGGAGGCCACTGAAGCTTTCTTT. It specifies CSVEEREATEAFF. V gene TRBV29-1 combines with J gene TRBJ1-1; D gene ambiguous. V was cut by 0 bases and J by 4 bases, with 9 bases left in between. CDR1 SQVTM and CDR2 ANQGSEA come from the germline V gene. The CDR3 consists of 13 residues.

This clone showed up just once. This chain joins TRBV27 and TRBJ1-5; 7 positions agree with TRBD1. The germline V gene has CDR1 MNHEY and CDR2 SMNVEV (reference sequence). This CDR3 region has 16 residues. The junction had 14 bases not matched to a gene; V was cut back by 5 bases and J by 7 bases. The CDR3 region is CASSGGQVRSRQPQHF. In DNA form, the CDR3 reads TGTGCCAGCAGTGGAGGACAGGTTCGGAGCCGACAGCCCCAGCATTTT.

The chain is built from TRBV5-3 and TRBJ2-5; 10 bases align to TRBD2. TRBV5-3 is an open reading frame whose function is uncertain. With V trimmed by 3 bases and J by 1 base, 15 bases remained unmatched. The CDR3 is 19 amino acids. CDR3 DNA sequence: TGTGCCAGAAGCTGCCGGGGGAGGCAGCGGGGGGGCCCCCAAGAGACCCAGTACTTC. Protein sequence: CARSCRGRQRGGPQETQYF.